This T cell receptor beta chain was documented in a study of beta chain features in type 1 diabetes. Whole-study findings and limits: A PCR bias possibly favoring shorter templates would apply equally to patients and controls. Compared to healthy donors, patients appeared to have naive, central memory and Treg TCRB repertoires that were more alike. Researchers report that Type 1 diabetes patients had moderately but significantly shorter TCRB CDR3s across all four CD4+ subsets.

Concerning this clone itself: Its antigen remains unidentified.

The germline CDR1 and CDR2 sequences are SGDLS and YYNGEE. The CDR3 runs 15 residues. Trimming pared 0 bases from V and 3 bases from J, leaving 12 bases between. Every isolated RNA sample was fully reverse transcribed, so sequencing captured expressed TCRB transcripts. Generated by immunoSEQ multiplex PCR, the TCRdb table keeps only in-frame clones and is missing some. The sample lists under 350,000 clones; around 15% were seen once. The specimen sequenced was naive CD4+ T cells from blood. The TCR originated in a man aged 25 to 40 with type 1 diabetes. The rearrangement uses TRBV9 and TRBJ1-1, with D perhaps TRBD1 (6 bases). CDR3: CASSVGQPGDTEAFF. CDR3 nucleotides: TGTGCCAGCAGCGTAGGACAGCCAGGGGACACTGAAGCTTTCTTT.